The 22 T cell receptor beta chains given below trace back to one sample, sequenced in a study of T cell responses to AZD1222 COVID-19 vaccine. Assay: immunoSEQ multiplex PCR; the TCRdb copy retains only in-frame clones and omits some. This sample has 130,000 or so clones, with approximately 90% found just once. Material: peripheral blood, obtained 28 days after the second dose of the MenACWY control vaccine. The receptors were gathered from an adult who received the MenACWY meningococcal vaccine as a control.

The J gene is TRBJ1-4, the V gene TRBV19; TRBD1 matches at 7 bases. The V gene end was trimmed by 8 bases and the J gene end by 10 bases; junction bases not matched to a gene: 13. CDR1 is LNHDA, CDR2 SQIVND, per germline (reference sequence). The CDR3 runs 14 residues. The CDR3, as DNA: TGTGCCAGTGGCGACAGGGCTATAACCGGAAAACTGTTTTTT. This codes for CASGDRAITGKLFF.

The V and J genes are TRBV5-1 and TRBJ2-3, with TRBD2 matching 14 bases. The CDR3 is made up of 19 amino acids. Unmatched junction bases numbered 13, after V lost 3 bases and J lost 4 bases. Germline V gene data show CDR1 as SGHRS and CDR2 as YFSETQ. CDR3 region: CASSSGLGLAGERADTQYF. CDR3 coding DNA: TGCGCCAGCAGCTCCGGCCTGGGACTAGCGGGAGAACGGGCAGATACGCAGTATTTT.

This chain uses TRBV5-1 with TRBJ2-5; TRBD1 aligns across 9 bases. Germline CDR1 and CDR2: SGHRS and YFSETQ. This CDR3 contains 16 residues. V lost 5 bases, J lost 5 bases, and 13 bases stayed unmatched. CDR3 coding DNA: TGCGCCAGCAGGAGGACCGGGACAGGGTTTGGGGAGACCCAGTACTTC. Amino acids: CASRRTGTGFGETQYF. Full variable domain (remainder filled in from reference TRBV5-1 and TRBJ2-5): KAGVTQTPRYLIKTRGQQVTLSCSPISGHRSVSWYQQTPGQGLQFLFEYFSETQRNKGNFPGRFSGRQFSNSRSEMNVSTLELGDSALYLCASRRTGTGFGETQYFGPGTRLLVL.

V is TRBV28 and J is TRBJ2-6; tentatively, D is TRBD1 (6 bases). CDR1 MDHEN and CDR2 SYDVKM come from the germline V gene. The CDR3 consists of 17 residues. V was cut by 7 bases and J by 1 base, with 17 bases left in between. CDR3 loop: CASTADSVASGANVLTF. The CDR3 DNA follows: TGTGCCAGCACCGCGGACAGCGTAGCGTCTGGGGCCAACGTCCTGACTTTC.

This sequence joins TRBV14 and TRBJ2-1; D is possibly TRBD1 (5 bases). Germline-derived CDR1 and CDR2 are SGHDN and FVKESK. Trimming cost V 2 bases and J 6 bases, with 23 bases left between them. This CDR3 spans 18 amino acids. Written as DNA, the CDR3 is TGTGCCAGCAGCCAAAAGGGGTATTTGGGCTATAGGAGCAATGAGCAGTTCTTC. The encoded protein is CASSQKGYLGYRSNEQFF.

CDR3 sequence: CASSYSGTANTEAFF. The CDR3 region has the DNA TGTGCCAGCAGTTACTCTGGGACGGCGAACACTGAAGCTTTCTTT. This chain uses TRBV6-5 with TRBJ1-1, with a possible D match to TRBD1 (5 bases). Trimming shortened V by 0 bases and J by 1 base, and 9 bases separated the two germline ends. The CDR3 spans 15 residues. In germline, CDR1 is MNHEY, CDR2 SVGAGI.

The V call is TRBV6-5, the J call TRBJ2-5, with TRBD1 matching 9 bases. CDR1 is MNHEY and CDR2 is SVGAGI in the germline V gene. With V trimmed by 4 bases and J by 4 bases, 1 base remained unmatched. The CDR3 loop spans 13 amino acids. CDR3 DNA sequence: TGTGCCAGCAGTTGGGGACAGGGAGAGACCCAGTACTTC. It encodes CASSWGQGETQYF.

The chain has TRBV11-2 and TRBJ2-3; 11 bases agree with TRBD2. Germline V lookup: CDR1 SGHAT, CDR2 FQNNGV. The J segment lost 4 bases and the V segment lost 5 bases, leaving 5 bases of the junction unmatched. The CDR3 extends over 15 amino acids. The CDR3 spells CASSPGLAGSDTQYF. The CDR3 nucleotides read TGTGCCAGCAGCCCCGGACTAGCGGGTTCAGATACGCAGTATTTT.

The genes are TRBV19 and TRBJ2-5, with 8 nucleotides matching TRBD2. V was clipped by 5 bases and J by 7 bases; unmatched bases: 6. The CDR3 is 13 residues long. In germline, CDR1 is LNHDA, CDR2 SQIVND (reference sequence). CDR3 in DNA: TGTGCCAGTAGTGCGACTAGCGAGGGGACCCAGTACTTC. It is translated as CASSATSEGTQYF.

This clone has just one count. The CDR3 DNA sequence: TGCGCCAGCAGCCCAAGGGATCAGCTTAACACAGATACGCAGTATTTT. Encoded protein: CASSPRDQLNTDTQYF. The chain is built from TRBV4-1 and TRBJ2-3; the D is unclear. From germline, CDR1 is MGHRA and CDR2 YSYEKL. Trimming cost V 4 bases and J 2 bases, with 16 bases left between them. The CDR3 has 16 amino acids.

This chain joins TRBV18 and TRBJ2-1; weak D call: TRBD2 (6 bases). V shed 6 bases and J shed 7 bases, with 19 bases lying between them. The germline gives CDR1 KGHSH, CDR2 LQKENI. This CDR3 spans 15 amino acids. CDR3 protein: CASSGGYGSGNEQFF. Written as DNA, the CDR3 is TGTGCCAGCTCCGGGGGATACGGGAGTGGGAATGAGCAGTTCTTC.

The chain recombines TRBV11-2 with TRBJ2-3; D possibly corresponds to TRBD2 (6 bases). V was pared by 1 base and J by 6 bases, with 8 bases between. CDR3 length: 13 residues. Germline loops: CDR1 SGHAT, CDR2 FQNNGV. CDR3 sequence reads: CASSLVGRDTQYF. The CDR3 region has the DNA TGTGCCAGCAGCTTAGTAGGGAGGGATACGCAGTATTTT.

This rearrangement joins TRBV6-5 to TRBJ1-3; 8 bases match TRBD1. V dropped 4 bases and J dropped 4; count of bases not matched to a gene: 6. This CDR3 region has 15 residues. Germline V CDR1 and CDR2: MNHEY, SVGAGI. The CDR3 here is CASSSTRTGGNTIYF. In nucleotides, the CDR3 is TGTGCCAGCAGTTCCACGCGGACAGGGGGAAACACCATATATTTT.

The V and J genes are TRBV3-1 (or the pseudogene TRBV3-2) and TRBJ2-3; the D gene is possibly TRBD2 (6 bases). CDR1 and CDR2 from the germline V gene are LGHDT and YNNKEL (reference sequence). This CDR3 contains 16 residues. The V gene lost 2 bases and the J gene lost 1 base, with 13 bases spanning the gap. The CDR3 bases are TGTGCCAGCAGCCAAACCTCGGGACTGGGCACAGATACGCAGTATTTT. Translating it yields CASSQTSGLGTDTQYF.

This chain links TRBV7-6 with TRBJ2-3, with D perhaps TRBD2 (6 bases). Trimming took off 5 bases at V and 2 bases at J, with 17 bases between the two ends. This CDR3 region has 16 residues. Germline values: CDR1 SGHVS, CDR2 FNYEAQ. The CDR3 region has the DNA TGTGCCAGCAGCCCCTGGAATAGCGGCGACACAGATACGCAGTATTTT. Translating it yields CASSPWNSGDTDTQYF.

This sequence joins TRBV7-9 and TRBJ1-2; tentatively, D is TRBD1 (5 bases). Germline V gene sequence: CDR1 SEHNR, CDR2 FQNEAQ (reference sequence). This CDR3 is 14 amino acids long. Trimming removed 6 bases from V and 8 bases from J, with 19 bases in between. Written as DNA, the CDR3 is TGTGCCAGCAGGAATATCGGGGGGATGGACGGCTACACCTTC. This encodes CASRNIGGMDGYTF.

The chain uses TRBV19 and TRBJ2-3; no definite D call. The germline V and J ends were trimmed by 5 bases and 0 bases, with 12 bases remaining between them. CDR1 and CDR2 from the germline V gene are LNHDA and SQIVND (reference sequence). This CDR3 has 15 amino acids. Here the CDR3 DNA reads TGTGCCAGTAGTTGGGGTTTTACTAGCACAGATACGCAGTATTTT. This gives the protein CASSWGFTSTDTQYF.

The chain is built from TRBV7-6 and TRBJ2-1, with D possibly called TRBD1 or TRBD2 (5 bases each). Germline CDR1 is SGHVS and CDR2 is FNYEAQ. This CDR3 region has 16 residues. The V end lost 5 bases, the J end lost 0 bases, and 14 bases lay between the germline ends. The CDR3 loop reads CASSGTGRSSYNEQFF. In DNA, the CDR3 is TGTGCCAGCAGCGGGACGGGCCGCAGCTCCTACAATGAGCAGTTCTTC.

The chain couples TRBV7-9 to TRBJ2-3; TRBD1 aligns across 7 bases. After removal of 4 bases from V and 10 bases from J, the junction contained 11 bases not matched to a gene. The length of the CDR3 is 14 residues. The germline CDR1 and CDR2 sequences are SEHNR and FQNEAQ (reference sequence). For the CDR3, the DNA is TGTGCCAGCAGCTCGGGGACAGACCCACGGGCGCAGTATTTT. This encodes CASSSGTDPRAQYF.

This chain joins TRBV28 and TRBJ2-7, with D uncertain. Trimming left V 3 bases short and J 4 bases short, with 7 bases between. CDR3 size: 12 residues. Germline V gives CDR1 MDHEN, CDR2 SYDVKM. CDR3 sequence: CASSFLGYEQYF. CDR3 bases: TGTGCCAGCAGTTTTTTGGGTTACGAGCAGTACTTC.

The chain carries TRBV5-8 and TRBJ1-2; D gene uncertain. The V gene lost 3 bases and the J gene lost 2 bases, with 14 bases spanning the gap. The length of the CDR3 is 15 residues. Per germline, CDR1 SGHTS and CDR2 YDEGEE. The CDR3 region is CASSWGEWPNYGYTF. The CDR3 coding sequence is TGTGCCAGCAGCTGGGGAGAATGGCCGAACTATGGCTACACCTTC.

This clone appeared once. This chain links TRBV5-4 with TRBJ1-6, with D maybe TRBD1 (6 bases). The CDR3 length is 15 residues. Germline CDR1 and CDR2: SGHNT and YYREEE (reference sequence). Trimming took 4 bases from V and 6 from J, leaving 14 bases between them. CDR3: CASSPWTALNSPLHF. The DNA for the CDR3 is TGTGCCAGCAGCCCCTGGACAGCTCTTAATTCACCCCTCCACTTT. The variable domain in full, completed from reference TRBV5-4 and TRBJ1-6, reads ETGVTQSPTHLIKTRGQQVTLRCSSQSGHNTVSWYQQALGQGPQFIFQYYREEENGRGNFPPRFSGLQFPNYSSELNVNALELDDSALYLCASSPWTALNSPLHFGNGTRLTVT.